This paragraph reports one TCR beta chain. TCRdb analysed the PCR reads with MiXCR anew, one entry per CDR3 protein. The profile shows about half a million distinct CDR3 sequences, 20% to 25% of them singletons. The data belong to a study of molecular identifiers for immune sequencing clone quantification. The V end lost 5 bases, the J end lost 3 bases, and 24 bases lay between the germline ends. The germline CDR1 and CDR2 sequences are PRHDT and FYEKMQ (reference sequence). This CDR3 is 18 amino acids long. The sequencing sample was made of naive CD8+ T cells from blood, with Jurkat cell RNA spiked in. The subset denotes: FACS-sorted CD8+CD4-CCR7+CD45RA+ naive T cells. The clonotype originates from a human donor in good health. Some libraries in this study had Jurkat cell RNA spiked in. The chain employs TRBV13 and TRBJ2-3; D assignment may be TRBD1 or TRBD2 (7 bases each). CDR3 sequence (DNA): TGTGCCAGCAGCCCAGGGGGGGGAGCCCCTAAGGAGACAGATACGCAGTATTTT. Translating it yields CASSPGGGAPKETDTQYF.